Listed here is a single TCR beta chain. Its antigen is not known. Trimming pared 5 bases from V and 5 bases from J, leaving 27 bases between. This CDR3 region has 18 residues. CDR1 and CDR2 (germline): PRHDT, FYEKMQ (reference sequence). These data originate in a study of cytomegalovirus exposure and HLA in healthy donors. Study as a whole: There were nearly 120 million unique TCR beta sequences, drawn from roughly 200 million T cells, in an earlier analysis.

PCR used 60 Vbeta primers and 13 Jbeta primers. Sequencing was performed with immunoSEQ multiplex PCR; in TCRdb, only in-frame clones are kept and a portion is missing. This listing includes about 140,000 clones. Findings and limits, study-wide: Investigators reported fewer than 200 TCR beta chains as tied to cytomegalovirus. Across donors, presence/absence analyses took sequencing depth to be roughly uniform. The records held CMV serostatus as the only immune exposure information.

Input material: PBMCs. This TCR was sampled from a male donor in good health and CMV-seronegative. This chain connects TRBV13 to TRBJ1-2, with D maybe TRBD1 (6 bases). CDR3 residues: CASSQGTAPKDRQYGYTF. CDR3 nucleotide sequence: TGTGCCAGCAGCCAGGGGACGGCTCCCAAGGATAGGCAATATGGCTACACCTTC.